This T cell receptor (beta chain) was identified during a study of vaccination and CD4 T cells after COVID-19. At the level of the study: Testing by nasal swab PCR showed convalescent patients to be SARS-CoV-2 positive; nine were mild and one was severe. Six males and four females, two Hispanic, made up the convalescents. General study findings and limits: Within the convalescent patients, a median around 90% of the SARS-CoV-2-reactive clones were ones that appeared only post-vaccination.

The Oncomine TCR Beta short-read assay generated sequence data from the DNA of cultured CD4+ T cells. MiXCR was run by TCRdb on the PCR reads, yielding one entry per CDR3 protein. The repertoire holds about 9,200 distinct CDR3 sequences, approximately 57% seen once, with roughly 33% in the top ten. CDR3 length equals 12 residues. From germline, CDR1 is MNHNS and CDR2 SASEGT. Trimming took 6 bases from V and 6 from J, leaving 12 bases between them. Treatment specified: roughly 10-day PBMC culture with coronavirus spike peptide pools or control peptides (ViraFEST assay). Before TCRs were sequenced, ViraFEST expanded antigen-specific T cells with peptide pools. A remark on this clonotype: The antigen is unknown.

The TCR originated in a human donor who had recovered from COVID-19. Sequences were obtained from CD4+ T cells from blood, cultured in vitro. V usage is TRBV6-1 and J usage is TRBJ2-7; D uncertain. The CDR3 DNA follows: TGTGCCAGCAGCACCGGAAAGGGCGAGCAGTACTTC. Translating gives CASSTGKGEQYF.